The 23 T cell receptor beta chains presented below share a single source sample, sequenced in a study of T cell repertoires in cytomegalovirus infection. TCRdb re-called the reads through MiXCR, storing one row per CDR3 protein. There are around 310,000 distinct CDR3 sequences in the sample; roughly 15% occur only once, and about 12% lies in the top ten. Sequencing was performed on PBMCs. Receptors were obtained from a human donor in good health (CMV status not recorded). Some clones in this sample may be carry-over from other donors' samples.

This sequence joins TRBV20-1 and TRBJ1-2; D gene uncertain. Trimming shortened V by 3 bases and J by 6 bases, and 11 bases separated the two germline ends. Germline CDR1 reads DFQATT; CDR2 reads SNEGSKA (reference sequence). The CDR3 runs to 12 residues. CDR3 in amino acids: CSASGQLHGYTF. DNA for the CDR3: TGCAGTGCTAGCGGGCAACTCCATGGCTACACCTTC.

This clonotype was observed a few times. The chain links TRBV5-1 to TRBJ1-3; D is ambiguous. The CDR3 totals 15 residues. CDR1 is SGHRS, CDR2 YFSETQ, per germline. The germline V and J ends were trimmed by 5 bases and 0 bases, with 12 bases remaining between them. The CDR3 DNA reads as TGCGCCAGCAGGGACGCCAAGAGCTCTGGAAACACCATATATTTT. It codes for CASRDAKSSGNTIYF.

This clonotype was counted at least ten times. The chain joins TRBV7-9 to TRBJ1-4; TRBD1 matches at 11 bases. This CDR3 is built from 18 residues. J lost 8 bases, V lost 5 bases, and 16 bases had no gene match. CDR1 and CDR2 from the germline V gene are SEHNR and FQNEAQ (reference sequence). CDR3 nucleotides: TGTGCCAGCAGCGCGAGCAGACGGACAGGGGGCCGAGAGGAAAAACTGTTTTTT. Its protein product is CASSASRRTGGREEKLFF.

The CDR3: CASSLVDRDTEAFF. In DNA, the CDR3 is TGTGCCAGTAGTCTCGTGGACAGGGACACTGAAGCTTTCTTT. The V call is TRBV19, the J call TRBJ1-1; 8 nucleotides align to TRBD1. V was pared by 5 bases and J by 3 bases, with 5 bases of the junction left unmatched. Germline V CDR1 and CDR2: LNHDA, SQIVND (reference sequence). CDR3 length equals 14 residues.

About this clonotype: The junction does not match germline at one end; this may be a read error. The V call is TRBV4-2, the J call TRBJ2-5; the D gene is possibly TRBD2 (6 bases). The V gene's germline CDR1 is LGHNA and CDR2 YNFKEQ. This CDR3 contains 15 residues. In DNA, the CDR3 is TGTGCCAGCAGGCAAGAGGGACTCCTGGGGGAGACCCAGTACTTC. This translates into CASRQEGLLGETQYF.

This clonotype was counted many times. This chain joins TRBV28 and TRBJ1-1, with D tentatively TRBD1 (6 bases). Germline loops: CDR1 MDHEN, CDR2 SYDVKM. The length of the CDR3 is 17 residues. The V gene lost 4 bases and the J gene lost 0 bases, with 18 bases spanning the gap. CDR3 region: CASSSKDSRLMNTEAFF. The CDR3 nucleotides read TGTGCCAGCAGTTCCAAGGACAGCAGACTCATGAACACTGAAGCTTTCTTT.

This clonotype was observed many times. This chain uses TRBV12-3 or TRBV12-4 with TRBJ2-2, with D maybe TRBD1 (6 bases). The CDR3 sequence is 15 residues long. Trimming took off 7 bases at V and 4 bases at J, with 16 bases between the two ends. This CDR3 is CASKPITGFTGELFF. CDR3 nucleotide sequence: TGTGCCAGCAAACCGATCACAGGGTTCACCGGGGAGCTGTTTTTT.

V and J are TRBV2 and TRBJ1-2; no clear D gene. There are 13 residues in the CDR3. V was trimmed by 7 bases and J by 4 bases, leaving 13 bases between them. The V gene's germline CDR1 is SNHLY and CDR2 FYNNEI. This CDR3 reads CASNARPLYGYTF. CDR3 DNA: TGTGCCAGCAACGCCCGTCCCCTCTATGGCTACACCTTC.

The chain's CDR3 is CASSQAYNEQFF. In DNA form, the CDR3 reads TGCGCCAGCAGCCAAGCCTACAATGAGCAGTTCTTC. This sequence joins TRBV4-1 and TRBJ2-1; unclear D gene. This CDR3 spans 12 amino acids. V gave up 1 base and J gave up 2 bases, with 0 bases separating them. Germline CDR1 is MGHRA and CDR2 is YSYEKL.

Ten or more counts support this clonotype. The chain carries TRBV6-1 and TRBJ1-1; 7 bases line up with TRBD1. The germline gives CDR1 MNHNS, CDR2 SASEGT. The CDR3 totals 15 residues. J was trimmed by 6 bases and V by 6 bases; bases with no gene match: 13. CDR3 sequence (DNA): TGTGCCAGCAGGAGGGACAGTCAAGCGAGCGCTGAAGCTTTCTTT. Translating it yields CASRRDSQASAEAFF.

The V and J genes are TRBV5-3 and TRBJ1-1; 9 nucleotides align to TRBD1. TRBV5-3 falls under the ORF class, with uncertain function. The CDR3 runs 16 residues. Trimming took 3 bases from V and 4 from J; bases not matched to a gene: 10. CDR3 protein: CARSSRRTGEITEAFF. As DNA, the CDR3 is TGTGCCAGAAGCTCCCGGCGGACAGGGGAAATCACTGAAGCTTTCTTT.

The rearrangement joins TRBV13 to TRBJ2-3, with 9 bases lining up with TRBD2. CDR1 and CDR2 (germline): PRHDT, FYEKMQ (reference sequence). This CDR3 comprises 20 residues. V shed 2 bases and J 3 bases; nucleotides not matched to a gene: 18. The CDR3 coding sequence is TGTGCCAGCAGCTTATTCGGCGGTAGCGGGGGATTAATCGGAACAGATACGCAGTATTTT. As protein: CASSLFGGSGGLIGTDTQYF.

This clonotype came up a few times. The chain couples TRBV28 to TRBJ1-2; 8 bases match TRBD1. This CDR3 is 13 amino acids long. The junction had 5 bases not matched to a gene; V was cut back by 7 bases and J by 4 bases. CDR1 is MDHEN, CDR2 SYDVKM, per germline. DNA for the CDR3: TGTGCCAGCAACCCCACAGGGGGCTATGGCTACACCTTC. Encoded protein: CASNPTGGYGYTF.

This clonotype was seen a few times. V and J are TRBV6-2 or TRBV6-3 and TRBJ1-2, with TRBD1 identical over 7 bases. Germline CDR1 and CDR2: MNHEY and SVGEGT. The CDR3 spans 12 residues. The V segment lost 8 bases and the J segment 7 bases; nucleotides outside the gene matches: 7. The CDR3 bases are TGTGCCAGCTCGGACAGGATCTCTGGCTACACCTTC. Its translation is CASSDRISGYTF.

The chain employs TRBV19 and TRBJ2-2; D possibly uses TRBD1 or TRBD2 (5 bases each). CDR1 LNHDA and CDR2 SQIVND come from the germline V gene (reference sequence). CDR3 length: 16 residues. V was trimmed by 3 bases and J by 6 bases, leaving 17 bases between them. The CDR3 DNA sequence: TGTGCCAGTAGTATTGATTGGATGGGGGATCCCGGGGAGCTGTTTTTT. Protein product: CASSIDWMGDPGELFF.

This clonotype was detected ten times or more. The chain carries TRBV7-2 and TRBJ2-1; 9 nucleotides line up with TRBD2. Germline values: CDR1 SGHTA, CDR2 FQGNSA. J was trimmed by 1 base and V by 1 base; bases with no gene match: 14. This CDR3 spans 20 amino acids. The CDR3 loop reads CASSLVGAGGRWLSYNEQFF. CDR3 in DNA: TGTGCCAGCAGCTTAGTAGGGGCGGGGGGGCGGTGGTTATCCTACAATGAGCAGTTCTTC.

This clonotype has more than one count but fewer than ten. The rearrangement joins TRBV7-2 to TRBJ2-5; 9 bases match TRBD2. The ends lost 6 bases at V and 5 bases at J; junction bases unmatched: 7. The CDR3 covers 14 residues. Per the germline V gene, CDR1 is SGHTA and CDR2 is FQGNSA. CDR3 loop: CASRRGGGGETQYF. Here the CDR3 DNA reads TGTGCCAGCAGGCGGGGGGGCGGAGGGGAGACCCAGTACTTC.

This chain joins TRBV20-1 and TRBJ1-1; perhaps TRBD1 as D (6 bases). The CDR3 extends over 11 amino acids. The germline CDR1 and CDR2 sequences are DFQATT and SNEGSKA (reference sequence). This CDR3 reads CTWTANTEAFF. The CDR3 DNA is TGCACCTGGACAGCGAACACTGAAGCTTTCTTT.

The CDR3 DNA sequence: TGTGCCACCGCCCAGGGACAGGGGTTCACCTACAATGAGCAGTTCTTC. The encoded protein is CATAQGQGFTYNEQFF. The rearrangement links TRBV24-1 to TRBJ2-1, with 10 bases lining up with TRBD1. CDR1 KGHDR and CDR2 SFDVKD come from the germline V gene. CDR3 length: 16 residues. Germline trimming cut 9 bases from V and 2 bases from J; bases unmatched to any gene: 9.

The rearrangement uses TRBV6-1 and TRBJ1-3, with D hard to call. Trimming left V 4 bases short and J 4 bases short, with 11 bases between. Germline V gene data show CDR1 as MNHNS and CDR2 as SASEGT. The CDR3 covers 14 residues. The CDR3: CASSGSGIGNTIYF. The CDR3 DNA reads TGTGCCAGCAGTGGAAGCGGAATAGGAAACACCATATATTTT.

This clonotype was counted at least ten times. J is TRBJ2-2 and V is TRBV4-1; TRBD2 aligns across 11 bases. The CDR3 is 18 amino acids. Germline CDR1 reads MGHRA; CDR2 reads YSYEKL. The V and J ends lost 3 bases and 0 bases, in that order; junction bases with no gene match: 6. CDR3 in amino acids: CASSHVLAGVPNTGELFF. The CDR3 nucleotides are TGCGCCAGCAGCCACGTACTAGCGGGAGTACCGAACACCGGGGAGCTGTTTTTT.

The gene calls are TRBV5-1 and TRBJ2-7, with D possibly being TRBD1 or TRBD2 (5 bases each). Germline lookup yields CDR1 SGHRS and CDR2 YFSETQ. V lost 4 bases, J lost 7 bases, and 21 bases lay in between. The CDR3 is 15 residues long. CDR3 in DNA: TGCGCCAGCAGCCCCCGAGGGGCCCAGGGTCGGGAGCAGTACTTC. Its protein is CASSPRGAQGREQYF.

Ten or more counts support this clonotype. The chain joins TRBV7-2 to TRBJ1-4; 11 bases agree with TRBD1. The CDR3 extends over 15 amino acids. Unmatched junction bases numbered 5, after V lost 3 bases and J lost 8 bases. From germline, CDR1 is SGHTA and CDR2 FQGNSA. CDR3 region: CASSLSGTGGEKLFF. In DNA, the CDR3 is TGTGCCAGCAGCTTGTCCGGGACAGGGGGAGAAAAACTGTTTTTT.